Below, 7 T cell receptor beta chains from the same sample are listed, as sequenced in a study of Graves' ophthalmopathy and Graves' hyperthyroidism. For repertoire sequencing, the TCR beta CDR3 regions were amplified from RNA transcripts. First-round RT-PCR with HTBI primers preceded a second-round multiplex PCR. TCRdb reanalysed the multiplex PCR reads using MiXCR and keeps one entry per CDR3 protein. Of some 170,000 distinct CDR3 sequences in the sample, 30% to 45% were seen once. The specimen sequenced was peripheral blood. The receptors derive from a man aged 25 to 40 with Graves' ophthalmopathy.

This chain joins TRBV24-1 and TRBJ2-5, with D maybe TRBD2 (6 bases). This CDR3 region has 13 residues. Trimming shortened V by 5 bases and J by 7 bases, and 13 bases separated the two germline ends. The germline V gene has CDR1 KGHDR and CDR2 SFDVKD. The CDR3 sequence is CATSVGRGATQYF. CDR3 nucleotides: TGTGCCACCAGTGTGGGACGCGGGGCGACCCAGTACTTC.

This clonotype was counted many times. V is TRBV4-3 and J is TRBJ1-2; 8 nucleotides align to TRBD1. Germline trimming cut 1 base from V and 6 bases from J; bases unmatched to any gene: 10. This CDR3 comprises 16 residues. The germline V gene encodes CDR1 LGHNA and CDR2 YSLEER. The CDR3 reads CASSQGTGRFSDGYTF. Here the CDR3 DNA reads TGCGCCAGCAGCCAAGGGACAGGGCGGTTTAGCGATGGCTACACCTTC.

V is TRBV6-2 or TRBV6-3 and J is TRBJ2-7; D uncertain. Per the germline V gene, CDR1 is MNHEY and CDR2 is SVGEGT. Trimming cost V 0 bases and J 3 bases, with 18 bases left between them. This CDR3 is built from 17 residues. The CDR3 here is CASSYSNFGRSSYEQYF. The CDR3 nucleotides read TGTGCCAGCAGTTACTCGAATTTCGGCAGGTCCAGCTACGAGCAGTACTTC.

The CDR3 sequence: CASSLAQGANTGELFF. CDR3 DNA: TGCGCCAGCAGCCTAGCGCAGGGGGCGAACACCGGGGAGCTGTTTTTT. The chain combines TRBV4-1 with TRBJ2-2; 7 bases are a match to TRBD1. Germline loops: CDR1 MGHRA, CDR2 YSYEKL. This CDR3 region has 16 residues. J gave up 0 bases and V 4 bases, and 5 bases lay outside the gene matches.

This clonotype was observed at least ten times. This chain joins TRBV12-3 or TRBV12-4 and TRBJ2-7; D is unresolved. The CDR3 length is 12 residues. The germline V and J ends were trimmed by 3 bases and 4 bases, with 7 bases remaining between them. For the CDR3, the DNA is TGTGCCAGCAGTTTCTGGGGTTACGAGCAGTACTTC. Translation: CASSFWGYEQYF.

This clonotype occurred many times. The CDR3 region has the DNA TGCGCCAGCACCCCAGGACGGGTCAGTCCAGAGACCCAGTACTTC. It specifies CASTPGRVSPETQYF. This chain uses TRBV5-1 with TRBJ2-5; the D is unclear. The CDR3 length is 15 residues. Germline V gene sequence: CDR1 SGHRS, CDR2 YFSETQ. The V gene lost 6 bases and the J gene lost 4 bases, with 19 bases spanning the gap.

In this sample, this clonotype turned up many times. The chain is built from TRBV29-1 and TRBJ1-1, with no clear D. This CDR3 comprises 13 residues. V gave up 5 bases and J gave up 0 bases, with 10 bases separating them. Germline V lookup: CDR1 SQVTM, CDR2 ANQGSEA. The CDR3: CSVLDLMNTEAFF. In DNA, the CDR3 is TGCAGCGTTCTAGACCTAATGAACACTGAAGCTTTCTTT.